This T cell receptor (beta chain) was profiled in a study of T cells in tumors and immune-related adverse events. This CDR3 has 17 amino acids. V dropped 0 bases and J dropped 0 bases, with 9 bases sitting between them. Germline-derived CDR1 and CDR2 are PRHDT and FYEKMQ (reference sequence). TCRdb keeps only in-frame clones here, not all; method: immunoSEQ multiplex PCR. The sample carries about 22,000 clones, 75% to 95% recorded once. The TCR originated in a female donor with metastatic renal cell carcinoma. This specimen was lymph node tissue, taken from a patient treated with anti-PD-1 therapy. J is TRBJ2-6 and V is TRBV13, with D uncertain. Here the CDR3 reads CASSLGLRPSGANVLTF. The CDR3 DNA reads as TGTGCCAGCAGCTTAGGCTTACGGCCCTCTGGGGCCAACGTCCTGACTTTC.